This passage covers 30 T cell receptor beta chains from one sample sequenced in a study of T cells in Graves' hyperthyroidism and ophthalmopathy. Researchers took RNA transcripts and amplified the TCR beta CDR3 regions from them. The primer set for the first-round RT-PCR of the TCR CDR3 was HTBI. Each CDR3 protein gets one entry after TCRdb re-called the multiplex PCR reads with MiXCR. This table has hundreds of thousands of distinct CDR3 sequences, 25% to 30% appearing once. What was sequenced was blood. The receptors here all came from a man in his forties with Graves' hyperthyroidism that later progressed to Graves' ophthalmopathy.

This clonotype was detected many times. V and J are TRBV28 and TRBJ2-5; D may be TRBD2 (6 bases). The CDR3 has 15 amino acids. CDR1 and CDR2 (germline): MDHEN, SYDVKM. V was clipped by 5 bases and J by 5 bases, with 18 bases between them. CDR3 protein: CASSRNRGGGETQYF. The CDR3 coding sequence is TGTGCCAGCAGTAGAAATCGGGGAGGTGGTGAGACCCAGTACTTC.

This clonotype was detected many times. The junction departs from the called germline gene at one end, perhaps through a read error. V is TRBV7-2 and J is TRBJ2-7; D is unresolved. Germline V gene data show CDR1 as SGHTA and CDR2 as FQGNSA. The CDR3 is 12 amino acids. CDR3 protein: CASSLGAAIPNF. The CDR3 DNA reads TGTGCCAGCAGCTTAGGAGCAGCTATCCCCAACTTC.

This clonotype has a count of ten or more. The chain carries TRBV12-5 and TRBJ1-2, with 8 bases lining up with TRBD1. The germline CDR1 and CDR2 sequences are LGHNT and FRNRAP. With 1 base clipped from V and 8 bases from J, the junction kept 9 bases outside the gene matches. The length of the CDR3 is 15 residues. The CDR3 region is CASGLAPGTGKGYTF. CDR3 in DNA: TGTGCTAGTGGTTTGGCCCCGGGGACAGGAAAGGGCTACACCTTC.

This clonotype was counted at least ten times. The V and J genes are TRBV19 and TRBJ2-2, with 12 bases matching TRBD1. V lost 6 bases and J lost 4; bases outside the gene matches: 9. This CDR3 has 17 residues. The germline V gene encodes CDR1 LNHDA and CDR2 SQIVND (reference sequence). In DNA, the CDR3 is TGTGCCAGTAGGACACGACCGGGACAGGGGGCCACCGGGGAGCTGTTTTTT. It yields the protein CASRTRPGQGATGELFF.

This clonotype was recorded many times. The V and J genes are TRBV25-1 and TRBJ2-7; the match to TRBD1 covers 7 bases. The CDR3 covers 15 residues. J gave up 5 bases and V 9 bases, and 16 bases lay outside the gene matches. Germline V gene lookup returns CDR1 MGHDK and CDR2 SYGVNS. This CDR3 is CARRKHRQGGNEQYF. For the CDR3, the DNA is TGTGCCAGACGGAAACATAGACAGGGTGGCAACGAGCAGTACTTC.

This CDR3 is CASSYAPQQAPAGELFF. In DNA, the CDR3 is TGTGCCAGCAGTTACGCCCCCCAGCAGGCCCCCGCCGGGGAGCTGTTTTTT. The genes are TRBV6-2 or TRBV6-3 and TRBJ2-2; D is ambiguous. CDR3 size: 17 residues. V shed 2 bases and J shed 6 bases, with 19 bases lying between them. CDR1 is MNHEY, CDR2 SVGEGT, per germline.

J is TRBJ2-5 and V is TRBV4-1, with TRBD1 matching over 9 bases. The CDR3 has 16 amino acids. Germline V lookup: CDR1 MGHRA, CDR2 YSYEKL. V was pared by 4 bases and J by 4 bases, with 10 bases of the junction left unmatched. For the CDR3, the DNA is TGCGCCAGCAGCCTGCGGGACAGGGTGAGGGGAGAGACCCAGTACTTC. Translated, it gives CASSLRDRVRGETQYF.

This clonotype occurred many times. The rearrangement links TRBV2 to TRBJ2-7; TRBD2 aligns across 9 bases. Trimming took 7 bases from V and 0 from J; bases not matched to a gene: 10. This CDR3 comprises 16 residues. The V gene's germline CDR1 is SNHLY and CDR2 FYNNEI. CDR3 in DNA: TGTGCCAGCACCGACCCGCGGGAGGGGAGCTCCTACGAGCAGTACTTC. It yields the protein CASTDPREGSSYEQYF.

The rearrangement joins TRBV27 to TRBJ1-5; D is perhaps TRBD1 (6 bases). In germline, CDR1 is MNHEY, CDR2 SMNVEV (reference sequence). Deletions cut 6 bases from V and 1 base from J, with 10 bases between. The CDR3 has 14 residues. CDR3 sequence reads: CASRRTGSNQPQHF. The CDR3 DNA follows: TGTGCCAGCAGGAGAACAGGGAGCAATCAGCCCCAGCATTTT.

V and J are TRBV7-2 and TRBJ2-7; D call uncertain. The ends were cut back, 4 bases at V and 2 bases at J, with 9 bases in the middle. CDR3 length equals 13 residues. Germline assignment: CDR1 SGHTA and CDR2 FQGNSA. The CDR3 DNA reads as TGTGCCAGCAGCTCGAAGTACGCCTACGAGCAGTACTTC. This gives the protein CASSSKYAYEQYF. The entire variable domain, with the rest obtained from reference TRBV7-2 and TRBJ2-7, is as follows: GAGVSQSPSNKVTEKGKDVELRCDPISGHTALYWYRQSLGQGLEFLIYFQGNSAPDKSGLPSDRFSAERTGGSVSTLTIQRTQQEDSAVYLCASSSKYAYEQYFGPGTRLTVT.

This clonotype was observed at least ten times. V usage is TRBV9 and J usage is TRBJ1-1; D not resolved. CDR1 is SGDLS and CDR2 is YYNGEE in the germline V gene. CDR3 size: 13 residues. V was cut by 0 bases and J by 8 bases, with 11 bases left in between. CDR3 residues: CASSVAFGNEAFF. CDR3 in DNA: TGTGCCAGCAGCGTAGCTTTCGGTAACGAAGCTTTCTTT.

This chain joins TRBV6-2 or TRBV6-3 and TRBJ2-7, with 13 bases identical to TRBD2. The CDR3 extends over 15 amino acids. Unmatched junction bases numbered 7, after V lost 5 bases and J lost 6 bases. Looked up from germline, CDR1 is MNHEY and CDR2 is SVGEGT. CDR3 nucleotide sequence: TGTGCCAGCAGTGGAGGACTAGCGGGAGCGAGCGAGCAGTACTTC. Its translation: CASSGGLAGASEQYF.

This chain joins TRBV6-2 or TRBV6-3 and TRBJ2-7; D might be TRBD1 (7 bases). The germline gives CDR1 MNHEY, CDR2 SVGEGT. The V end was cut by 11 bases, the J end by 5 bases, with 22 bases between. The CDR3 spans 14 residues. The CDR3 is CAHKRAGGFHEQYF. CDR3 nucleotides: TGTGCCCATAAGCGGGCAGGGGGTTTCCACGAGCAGTACTTC.

This clonotype has a count of ten or more. J is TRBJ2-7 and V is TRBV5-1; D remains unclear. Trimming pared 0 bases from V and 3 bases from J, leaving 4 bases between. The CDR3 runs 12 residues. Germline loops: CDR1 SGHRS, CDR2 YFSETQ. CDR3 sequence: CASSLAVYEQYF. CDR3 nucleotides: TGCGCCAGCAGCTTGGCCGTCTACGAGCAGTACTTC.

This clonotype has a count of ten or more. The chain has TRBV4-1 and TRBJ2-2, with D unresolved. The CDR3 has 16 amino acids. The V and J ends lost 1 base and 2 bases respectively, with 11 bases between them. Germline V gene data show CDR1 as MGHRA and CDR2 as YSYEKL. The CDR3 region has the DNA TGCGCCAGCAGCCAAGTTATTCGCCTTAACACCGGGGAGCTGTTTTTT. Translating gives CASSQVIRLNTGELFF.

This clonotype was seen ten or more times. The CDR3 bases are TGTGCCAGCACCTCCCCGCCGGGACAGGGGAACACTGAAGCTTTCTTT. Protein product: CASTSPPGQGNTEAFF. The chain carries TRBV6-1 and TRBJ1-1, with 9 bases that match TRBD1. V lost 7 bases to trimming and J lost 1 base; unmatched junction nucleotides: 10. Germline V CDR1 and CDR2: MNHNS, SASEGT. The CDR3 contains 16 residues.

This clonotype was recorded a few times. The junction departs from germline at one end; a sequencing error may be responsible. The chain is built from TRBV12-3 or TRBV12-4 and TRBJ1-1; D remains ambiguous. CDR3 length: 14 residues. CDR3 region: CASRPAGSNPEAFF. The CDR3 DNA reads as TGTGCCAGCAGACCAGCAGGATCGAACCCTGAAGCTTTCTTT.

In DNA form, the CDR3 reads TGTGCCTGGAGTTCCCTAGCTTCATTAGAGACCCAGTACTTC. Amino acid sequence: CAWSSLASLETQYF. The chain uses TRBV30 and TRBJ2-5; D is possibly TRBD2 (5 bases). Germline CDR1 is GTSNPN and CDR2 is SVGIG (reference sequence). The CDR3 covers 14 residues. V was pared by 2 bases and J by 4 bases, with 14 bases between.

About this clonotype: Lacking the conserved final phenylalanine or tryptophan, this CDR3 likely reflects a read error. J is TRBJ1-2 and V is TRBV30, with 7 bases matching TRBD1. The V gene's germline CDR1 is GTSNPN and CDR2 SVGIG (reference sequence). The V and J ends lost 4 bases and 7 bases, in that order; junction bases with no gene match: 9. The CDR3 has 13 amino acids. CDR3 residues: CAWTPRQGFGYTS. Written as DNA, the CDR3 is TGTGCCTGGACCCCCAGACAGGGCTTTGGCTACACCTCA.

There are many counts of this clonotype. The chain carries TRBV6-2 or TRBV6-3 and TRBJ1-2; tentatively, D is TRBD1 (5 bases). CDR1 is MNHEY and CDR2 is SVGEGT in the germline V gene. The CDR3 spans 15 residues. V shed 4 bases and J shed 4 bases, with 16 bases lying between them. Here the CDR3 reads CASSFLRDGIYGYTF. DNA for the CDR3: TGTGCCAGCAGTTTCCTCCGGGACGGAATCTATGGCTACACCTTC.

This clonotype was detected ten times or more. The chain combines TRBV30 with TRBJ1-1; possibly TRBD1 for D (6 bases). Germline V CDR1 and CDR2: GTSNPN, SVGIG (reference sequence). CDR3 length: 13 amino acids. CDR3 nucleotides: TGTGCTTCAACGGGGGGCCGGAACACTGAAGCTTTCTTT. Amino acids: CASTGGRNTEAFF.

This clonotype was picked up many times. This rearrangement joins TRBV28 to TRBJ2-2; 7 positions match TRBD1. V gave up 2 bases and J gave up 6 bases; unmatched junction bases: 6. The CDR3 length is 15 residues. Germline assignment: CDR1 MDHEN and CDR2 SYDVKM. CDR3 sequence (DNA): TGTGCCAGCAGTTTACCCGCTACAGGGGCCGGGGAGCTGTTTTTT. The encoded protein is CASSLPATGAGELFF.

The chain couples TRBV19 to TRBJ1-6; possible D gene TRBD1, 6 bases. CDR3 length: 14 residues. Trimming stripped 9 bases from V and 7 bases from J, with 16 bases between. Germline CDR1 LNHDA, CDR2 SQIVND (reference sequence). The CDR3 region has the DNA TGTGCCAGCGTCAACAGGGCCGACAATTCACCCCTCCACTTT. The encoded protein is CASVNRADNSPLHF.

This clonotype was counted many times. The chain combines TRBV2 with TRBJ1-1, with 7 positions matching TRBD1. CDR1 is SNHLY, CDR2 FYNNEI, per germline. CDR3 length: 14 residues. CDR3 sequence reads: CAETRTGGGTEAFF. CDR3 coding DNA: TGTGCAGAAACCCGGACAGGTGGTGGGACTGAAGCTTTCTTT.

This clonotype was counted at least ten times. This chain links TRBV4-1 with TRBJ1-3; D is uncertain. Germline assignment: CDR1 MGHRA and CDR2 YSYEKL. V was cut by 0 bases and J by 4 bases, with 13 bases left in between. CDR3 size: 16 residues. CDR3 region: CASSQEGRGRGNTIYF. CDR3 DNA: TGCGCCAGCAGCCAAGAGGGGAGAGGGCGCGGAAACACCATATATTTT.

This clonotype was observed at least ten times. This rearrangement joins TRBV7-6 to TRBJ2-7, with 7 bases aligning to TRBD2. In germline, CDR1 is SGHVS, CDR2 FNYEAQ. There are 13 residues in the CDR3. Losses at the gene ends were 5 bases for V and 3 bases for J; bases not matched to a gene: 4. The CDR3 sequence: CASSQASGYEQYF. CDR3 DNA: TGTGCCAGCAGCCAAGCTAGCGGCTACGAGCAGTACTTC.

Ten or more counts support this clonotype. This chain joins TRBV19 and TRBJ1-2; a weak D match, TRBD1 (5 bases). CDR3 length: 15 residues. Germline assignment: CDR1 LNHDA and CDR2 SQIVND (reference sequence). Trimming took 10 bases from V and 2 from J, leaving 20 bases between them. CDR3 nucleotides: TGTGCCACCCAACCCCGACGAGCAGGGAACTATGGCTACACCTTC. Protein sequence: CATQPRRAGNYGYTF.

This clonotype was observed a handful of times. The CDR3 DNA is TGTGCCAGCAGCTTAGCGGACGTAAGCTACGAGCAGTACTTC. As protein: CASSLADVSYEQYF. The chain links TRBV11-2 to TRBJ2-7; no definite D call. V lost 1 base and J 3 bases, leaving 10 bases between the germline ends. Germline V gene sequence: CDR1 SGHAT, CDR2 FQNNGV. The CDR3 contains 14 residues.

This clonotype was observed a few times. The V gene is TRBV6-2 or TRBV6-3, the J gene TRBJ2-7; D is possibly TRBD2 (6 bases). V was shortened by 3 bases and J by 7 bases, with 10 bases between the two germline ends. This CDR3 contains 12 residues. Germline V gives CDR1 MNHEY, CDR2 SVGEGT. In DNA, the CDR3 is TGTGCCAGCAGTTATCTAGCGCGGGAGCAGTACTTC. Translated, it gives CASSYLAREQYF.

This clonotype occurred many times. This chain uses TRBV27 with TRBJ2-2; TRBD2 aligns across 10 bases. This CDR3 is 17 amino acids long. Germline V CDR1 and CDR2: MNHEY, SMNVEV (reference sequence). J gave up 2 bases and V 5 bases, and 8 bases lay outside the gene matches. The CDR3 region is CASSKEREGPNTGELFF. CDR3 nucleotides: TGTGCCAGCAGTAAGGAGCGGGAGGGACCTAACACCGGGGAGCTGTTTTTT.